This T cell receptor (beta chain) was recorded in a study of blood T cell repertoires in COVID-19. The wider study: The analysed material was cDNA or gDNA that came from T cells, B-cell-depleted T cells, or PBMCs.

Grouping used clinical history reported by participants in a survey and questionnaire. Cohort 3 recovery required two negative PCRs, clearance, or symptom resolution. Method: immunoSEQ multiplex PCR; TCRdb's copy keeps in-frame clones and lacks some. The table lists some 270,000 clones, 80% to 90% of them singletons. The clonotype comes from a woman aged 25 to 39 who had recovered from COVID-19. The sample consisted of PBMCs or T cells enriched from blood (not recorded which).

DNA for the CDR3: TGTGCCAGCAGTCCCGGAGGATCGTACCAAGAGACCCAGTACTTC. Amino acids: CASSPGGSYQETQYF. V gene TRBV28 combines with J gene TRBJ2-5; possibly TRBD2 for D (5 bases). Germline lookup yields CDR1 MDHEN and CDR2 SYDVKM. The ends were cut back, 5 bases at V and 0 bases at J, with 13 bases in the middle. The CDR3 runs to 15 residues. Full variable domain (rest looked up from reference TRBV28 and TRBJ2-5): DVKVTQSSRYLVKRTGEKVFLECVQDMDHENMFWYRQDPGLGLRLIYFSYDVKMKEKGDIPEGYSVSREKKERFSLILESASTNQTSMYLCASSPGGSYQETQYFGPGTRLLVL.